A single sample is the source of the 25 T cell receptor beta chains below, sequenced in a study of T-cell reconstitution after alpha-beta-depleted transplantation in children. Unique molecular identifiers were used to barcode this TCRbeta library. MiXCR, applied by TCRdb to the PCR reads, yields one record per CDR3 protein. The table has hundreds of thousands of distinct CDR3 sequences, approximately 15% seen once. Sequencing was performed on PBMCs, mostly from graft donor cells, taken 360 days after TCRalphabeta/CD19-depleted stem cell transplant. The source is a male patient between 10 and 17 years old who had a stem cell transplant for acute lymphoblastic leukemia, so the T cells may come from the graft donor.

V gene TRBV5-1 combines with J gene TRBJ2-2, with 7 bases identical to TRBD2. V lost 4 bases and J lost 4; bases outside the gene matches: 7. The germline CDR1 and CDR2 sequences are SGHRS and YFSETQ. The CDR3 has 15 residues. CDR3 amino acids: CASSLKRDLTGELFF. The CDR3 nucleotides read TGCGCCAGCAGCCTCAAGCGGGATCTCACCGGGGAGCTGTTTTTT.

This chain connects TRBV10-3 to TRBJ1-1; D is undetermined. The CDR3 loop spans 13 amino acids. The V and J ends lost 10 bases and 7 bases respectively, with 19 bases between them. CDR1 ENHRY and CDR2 SYGVKD come from the germline V gene. For the CDR3, the DNA is TGTGCCACCTCTTACCTGGATAAGCGTGAAGCTTTCTTT. Encoded protein: CATSYLDKREAFF.

This chain uses TRBV12-3 or TRBV12-4 with TRBJ2-7, with TRBD2 identical over 9 bases. The CDR3 has 14 residues. Trimming at V came to 7 bases and at J to 2 bases, leaving 6 bases not matched to a gene. The CDR3: CASKLAGGTYEQYF. The CDR3 nucleotides are TGTGCCAGCAAACTAGCGGGCGGAACCTACGAGCAGTACTTC.

V usage is TRBV7-9 and J usage is TRBJ2-7, with TRBD2 identical over 8 bases. The CDR3 loop spans 15 amino acids. CDR1 and CDR2 from the germline V gene are SEHNR and FQNEAQ (reference sequence). Trimming cost V 5 bases and J 0 bases; bases outside gene matches: 6. The CDR3 DNA reads TGTGCCAGCAGCCGATCTAGCGGGTACTCCTACGAGCAGTACTTC. Translated: CASSRSSGYSYEQYF.

This clonotype has only a few counts. The gene calls are TRBV4-1 and TRBJ2-4; D gene unclear. V shed 3 bases and J shed 3 bases, with 18 bases lying between them. The germline V gene encodes CDR1 MGHRA and CDR2 YSYEKL. The CDR3 spans 17 residues. This chain's CDR3 is CASSHGRSDSFKNIQYF. CDR3 nucleotide sequence: TGCGCCAGCAGCCATGGGCGGTCAGACTCGTTCAAAAACATTCAGTACTTC.

This chain joins TRBV20-1 and TRBJ2-2; D is ambiguous. Germline V gene lookup returns CDR1 DFQATT and CDR2 SNEGSKA (reference sequence). CDR3 length: 13 residues. V shed 3 bases and J shed 4 bases, with 9 bases lying between them. The CDR3 protein is CSARARSTGELFF. The CDR3 DNA sequence: TGCAGTGCTAGGGCCAGGTCCACCGGGGAGCTGTTTTTT.

This clonotype was found a few times. The rearrangement uses TRBV12-3 or TRBV12-4 and TRBJ1-1; D unresolved. V lost 7 bases, J lost 4 bases, and 16 bases lay in between. This CDR3 comprises 14 residues. CDR3 region: CASIPGNIATEAFF. The CDR3 DNA follows: TGTGCCAGCATCCCTGGGAACATAGCCACTGAAGCTTTCTTT.

The chain recombines TRBV6-5 with TRBJ2-3; tentative D call: TRBD1 (6 bases). CDR3 length: 14 amino acids. In germline, CDR1 is MNHEY, CDR2 SVGAGI. Trimming shortened V by 3 bases and J by 8 bases, and 15 bases separated the two germline ends. The CDR3 protein is CASSYNRATLTQYF. The DNA of the CDR3 is TGTGCCAGCAGTTATAACAGGGCAACGCTTACGCAGTATTTT.

This rearrangement joins TRBV9 to TRBJ2-7, with 9 positions matching TRBD1. Germline V lookup: CDR1 SGDLS, CDR2 YYNGEE. Trimming took 0 bases from V and 0 from J; bases not matched to a gene: 4. This CDR3 is built from 16 residues. The CDR3 DNA reads TGTGCCAGCAGCGTAGGGTGGGGACAGGGCTCCTACGAGCAGTACTTC. The encoded protein is CASSVGWGQGSYEQYF. The full variable domain, its missing parts supplied by reference TRBV9 and TRBJ2-7, is DSGVTQTPKHLITATGQRVTLRCSPRSGDLSVYWYQQSLDQGLQFLIQYYNGEERAKGNILERFSAQQFPDLHSELNLSSLELGDSALYFCASSVGWGQGSYEQYFGPGTRLTVT.

The rearrangement uses TRBV5-1 and TRBJ1-5; D is possibly TRBD1 (6 bases). This CDR3 comprises 14 residues. Germline V gene sequence: CDR1 SGHRS, CDR2 YFSETQ. Trimming stripped 4 bases from V and 2 bases from J, with 10 bases between. The CDR3 nucleotides read TGCGCCAGCAGCGATGAGGGGGGCAATCAGCCCCAGCATTTT. Translating it yields CASSDEGGNQPQHF.

Only a few counts were recorded for this clonotype. The V and J genes are TRBV7-8 and TRBJ2-1, with D perhaps matching TRBD1 (5 bases). V was shortened by 2 bases and J by 5 bases, with 16 bases between the two germline ends. Germline values: CDR1 SGHVS, CDR2 FQNEAQ. There are 16 residues in the CDR3. CDR3 in DNA: TGTGCCAGCAGCTTACCTCCTAGGGGCGTCAACAATGAGCAGTTCTTC. Protein product: CASSLPPRGVNNEQFF.

There are a few counts of this clonotype. The chain carries TRBV11-1 and TRBJ2-5; TRBD1 matches 9 bases. V lost 5 bases, J lost 6 bases, and 19 bases stayed unmatched. Per germline, CDR1 SGHAT and CDR2 FQDESV (reference sequence). The CDR3 contains 18 residues. The CDR3 here is CASSPDLNPGTGLKTQYF. CDR3 nucleotides: TGTGCCAGCAGCCCCGACCTTAACCCCGGGACAGGGTTAAAGACCCAGTACTTC. Complete variable domain (other parts from reference TRBV11-1 and TRBJ2-5): EAEVAQSPRYKITEKSQAVAFWCDPISGHATLYWYRQILGQGPELLVQFQDESVVDDSQLPKDRFSAERLKGVDSTLKIQPAELGDSAMYLCASSPDLNPGTGLKTQYFGPGTRLLVL.

There are a few counts of this clonotype. V usage is TRBV28 and J usage is TRBJ2-3; TRBD2 agrees at 9 bases. V trimming: 4 bases; J trimming: 4 bases; junction bases outside the gene matches: 15. CDR1 and CDR2 from the germline V gene are MDHEN and SYDVKM. The CDR3 loop spans 18 amino acids. The DNA for the CDR3 is TGTGCCAGCAGTTGGCGAGAAGGGCTAGCGGGAAGGGCAGATACGCAGTATTTT. Its translation is CASSWREGLAGRADTQYF.

Only a few counts were recorded for this clonotype. The chain joins TRBV10-3 to TRBJ2-5; D possibly uses TRBD1 or TRBD2 (7 bases each). The ends were cut back, 6 bases at V and 10 bases at J, with 15 bases in the middle. This CDR3 has 12 amino acids. From germline, CDR1 is ENHRY and CDR2 SYGVKD. CDR3 amino acids: CAISAGGVDQYF. The CDR3 DNA sequence: TGTGCCATCAGCGCAGGGGGGGTGGACCAGTACTTC.

The chain is built from TRBV5-1 and TRBJ2-1; 12 bases map to TRBD2. Germline CDR1 is SGHRS and CDR2 is YFSETQ. Losses at the gene ends were 3 bases for V and 1 base for J; bases not matched to a gene: 17. The CDR3 extends over 21 amino acids. The CDR3 DNA reads TGCGCCAGCAGCTCTGCGTGGACTAGCGGGACCGTGTTGGCATCCTACAATGAGCAGTTCTTC. This sequence encodes CASSSAWTSGTVLASYNEQFF.

V gene TRBV6-1 combines with J gene TRBJ1-1; D might be TRBD1 (6 bases). With 7 bases removed from V and 0 bases from J, the gap between germline ends came to 21 bases. Germline assignment: CDR1 MNHNS and CDR2 SASEGT. The CDR3 extends over 17 amino acids. The CDR3, as DNA: TGTGCCAGCAATCCAGGGGATTCCTTTAATATGAACACTGAAGCTTTCTTT. Translation gives CASNPGDSFNMNTEAFF.

There are a few counts of this clonotype. J is TRBJ2-3 and V is TRBV24-1; D unclear. The CDR3 runs to 15 residues. CDR1 KGHDR and CDR2 SFDVKD come from the germline V gene. V shed 3 bases and J shed 4 bases, with 13 bases lying between them. CDR3 sequence: CATSDPPSGSDTQYF. The CDR3 bases are TGTGCCACCAGTGATCCACCCAGTGGTTCAGATACGCAGTATTTT.

This clonotype came up a few times. The chain carries TRBV6-5 and TRBJ1-2; TRBD1 agrees at 7 bases. J gave up 8 bases and V 2 bases, and 5 bases lay outside the gene matches. The germline V gene encodes CDR1 MNHEY and CDR2 SVGAGI. This CDR3 spans 13 amino acids. The CDR3 loop reads CASSYPTGKGYTF. The CDR3 DNA reads TGTGCCAGCAGTTACCCGACAGGGAAAGGCTACACCTTC.

This clonotype appeared a few times. The gene calls are TRBV7-9 and TRBJ2-5; D is perhaps TRBD1 (5 bases). The V and J ends lost 4 bases and 2 bases respectively, with 17 bases between them. This CDR3 has 16 amino acids. Per germline, CDR1 SEHNR and CDR2 FQNEAQ (reference sequence). CDR3 protein: CASSSVHRGQQETQYF. DNA for the CDR3: TGTGCCAGCAGCTCCGTTCATAGGGGCCAACAAGAGACCCAGTACTTC.

This clonotype occurred many times. The CDR3 coding sequence is TGTGCCACCAGTGAGCCTACAGGGGACCCATCTTACAATGAGCAGTTCTTC. This sequence encodes CATSEPTGDPSYNEQFF. This chain connects TRBV24-1 to TRBJ2-1; 7 nucleotides agree with TRBD1. CDR1 and CDR2 from the germline V gene are KGHDR and SFDVKD. This CDR3 region has 17 residues. V was pared by 4 bases and J by 4 bases, with 12 bases of the junction left unmatched.

This clonotype was picked up one time. The chain joins TRBV18 to TRBJ2-4; D is ambiguous. Germline V gives CDR1 KGHSH, CDR2 LQKENI. The V and J ends lost 1 base and 0 bases respectively, with 19 bases between them. CDR3 length: 19 amino acids. The CDR3 bases are TGTGCCAGCTCACCACTCGAGTTTATCCACCTAATAGCCAAAAACATTCAGTACTTC. Translation gives CASSPLEFIHLIAKNIQYF.

The table lists this clonotype with a few counts. CDR3 protein: CASSVGGAITDTQYF. The CDR3 bases are TGTGCCAGCAGCGTTGGAGGCGCCATCACAGATACGCAGTATTTT. The V call is TRBV9, the J call TRBJ2-3; tentatively, D is TRBD2 (5 bases). Per the germline V gene, CDR1 is SGDLS and CDR2 is YYNGEE. The ends were cut back, 2 bases at V and 2 bases at J, with 12 bases in the middle. The CDR3 covers 15 residues.

This clonotype was detected only a few times. The CDR3 here is CASGRHPPGTSSEQFF. DNA for the CDR3: TGTGCCAGCGGACGCCATCCCCCAGGGACTAGCAGTGAGCAGTTCTTC. This chain connects TRBV3-1 to TRBJ2-1, with TRBD2 identical over 9 bases. V shed 8 bases and J 9 bases; nucleotides not matched to a gene: 17. CDR3 length: 16 amino acids. Germline V gene sequence: CDR1 LGHDT, CDR2 YNNKEL (reference sequence).

This clonotype was seen only a few times. This sequence joins TRBV6-1 and TRBJ2-7; 7 nucleotides agree with TRBD2. Trimming removed 6 bases from V and 4 bases from J; junction bases left unmatched: 9. Germline CDR1 reads MNHNS; CDR2 reads SASEGT. The CDR3 contains 14 residues. CDR3 nucleotide sequence: TGTGCCAGCAGCCGTATCGGGACTACATACGAGCAGTACTTC. Translation: CASSRIGTTYEQYF.

A single count supports this clonotype. Here the CDR3 omits its conserved ending phenylalanine or tryptophan, so a read error is the likely source. J is TRBJ2-7 and V is TRBV7-9; TRBD2 aligns across 7 bases. After removal of 7 bases from V and 1 base from J, the junction contained 7 bases not matched to a gene. CDR3 length: 14 amino acids. Germline V CDR1 and CDR2: SEHNR, FQNEAQ (reference sequence). Written as DNA, the CDR3 is TGTGCCAGCAATATCATGGGGGGGTCCTACGAGCAGTACTGC. Protein sequence: CASNIMGGSYEQYC.